The T cell receptor (beta chain) under discussion was sequenced for a study of shared clonotypes between healthy human individuals. As for the study in general: The cohort comprised a couple of women and a few men. Their ages spanned 18 to 49 years. General study points: Represented diversity (both genetic and exposure-history) was limited by the small number of donors.

A word on this clone: Its antigen is unknown. Within the sample, other DNA sequences also encode this same CDR3.

There are 14 residues in the CDR3. Germline lookup yields CDR1 SEHNR and CDR2 FQNEAQ (reference sequence). Trimming shortened V by 1 base and J by 1 base, and 7 bases separated the two germline ends. TCRdb's copy holds only in-frame clones and misses some; the assay was immunoSEQ multiplex PCR. The sample comprises about 2 million clones, about 95% of which are singletons, and more than 0.95% rests with the top ten. CD45RO-negative, CCR7-selected cells formed the naive CD8 fraction, which excluded terminally differentiated effector memory CD45RA+ cells. This sequence originates from a man aged 18 to 35 in good health. The specimen was naive CD8+ T cells sorted from blood. This chain connects TRBV7-9 to TRBJ1-2; D remains ambiguous. CDR3 sequence (DNA): TGTGCCAGCAGCTTAGTCACTGATAACTATGGCTACACCTTC. Translated, it gives CASSLVTDNYGYTF.